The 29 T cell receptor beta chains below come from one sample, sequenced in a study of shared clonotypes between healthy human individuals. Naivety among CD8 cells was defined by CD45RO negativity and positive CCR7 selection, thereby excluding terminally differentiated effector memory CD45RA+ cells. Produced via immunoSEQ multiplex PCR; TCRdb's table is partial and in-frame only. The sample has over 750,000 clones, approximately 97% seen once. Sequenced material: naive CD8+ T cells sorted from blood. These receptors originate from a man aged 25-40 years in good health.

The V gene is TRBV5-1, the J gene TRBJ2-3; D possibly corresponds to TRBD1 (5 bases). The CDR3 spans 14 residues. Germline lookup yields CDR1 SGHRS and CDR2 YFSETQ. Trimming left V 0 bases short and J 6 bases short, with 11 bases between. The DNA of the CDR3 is TGCGCCAGCAGCTTGGCGATAGGGGTTGATACGCAGTATTTT. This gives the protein CASSLAIGVDTQYF.

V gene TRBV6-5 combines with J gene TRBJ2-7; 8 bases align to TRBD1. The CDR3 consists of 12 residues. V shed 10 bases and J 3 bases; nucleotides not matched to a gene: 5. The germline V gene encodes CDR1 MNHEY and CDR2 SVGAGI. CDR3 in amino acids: CATGQGNYEQYF. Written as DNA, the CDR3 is TGTGCCACCGGACAGGGAAACTACGAGCAGTACTTC.

DNA for the CDR3: TGTGCCAGCAGCTCCACAGGGACCACTGAAGCTTTCTTT. Protein sequence: CASSSTGTTEAFF. This sequence joins TRBV7-3 and TRBJ1-1; perhaps TRBD1 as D (6 bases). The CDR3 contains 13 residues. V lost 4 bases and J 4 bases, leaving 10 bases between the germline ends. Germline assignment: CDR1 SGHTA and CDR2 FQGTGA. The entire variable domain, with the rest obtained from reference TRBV7-3 and TRBJ1-1, is as follows: GAGVSQTPSNKVTEKGKYVELRCDPISGHTALYWYRQSLGQGPEFLIYFQGTGAADDSGLPNDRFFAVRPEGSVSTLKIQRTERGDSAVYLCASSSTGTTEAFFGQGTRLTVV.

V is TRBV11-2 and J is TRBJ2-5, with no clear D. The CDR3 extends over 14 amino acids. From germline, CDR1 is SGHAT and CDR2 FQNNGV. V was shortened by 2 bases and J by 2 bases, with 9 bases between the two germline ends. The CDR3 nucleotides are TGTGCCAGCAGCTTAATCCGGGCTCAAGAGACCCAGTACTTC. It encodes CASSLIRAQETQYF.

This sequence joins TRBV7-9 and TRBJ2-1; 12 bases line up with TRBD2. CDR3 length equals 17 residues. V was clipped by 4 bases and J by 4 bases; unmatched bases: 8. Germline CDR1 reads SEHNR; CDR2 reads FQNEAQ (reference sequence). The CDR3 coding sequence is TGTGCCAGCAGCTCCGGACTAGCGGGGTATAAGTACAATGAGCAGTTCTTC. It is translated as CASSSGLAGYKYNEQFF.

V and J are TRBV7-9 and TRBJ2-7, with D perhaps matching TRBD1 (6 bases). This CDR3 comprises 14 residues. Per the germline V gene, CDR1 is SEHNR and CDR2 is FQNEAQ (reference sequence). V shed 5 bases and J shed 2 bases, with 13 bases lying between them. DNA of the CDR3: TGTGCCAGCAGCCCTCGGGACAAAACCTACGAGCAGTACTTC. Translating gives CASSPRDKTYEQYF.

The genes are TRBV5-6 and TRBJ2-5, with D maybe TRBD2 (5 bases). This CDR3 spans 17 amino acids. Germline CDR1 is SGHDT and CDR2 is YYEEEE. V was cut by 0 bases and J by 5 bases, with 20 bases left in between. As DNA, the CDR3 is TGTGCCAGCAGCTTGGCGGGGTTAGGCGCATACGGGGAGACCCAGTACTTC. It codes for CASSLAGLGAYGETQYF.

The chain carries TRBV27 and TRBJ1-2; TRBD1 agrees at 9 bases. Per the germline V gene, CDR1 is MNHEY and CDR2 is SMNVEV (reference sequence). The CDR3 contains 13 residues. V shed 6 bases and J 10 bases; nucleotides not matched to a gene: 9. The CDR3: CASSRDRDFHYTF. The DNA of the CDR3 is TGTGCCAGCAGCCGGGACAGGGACTTCCACTACACCTTC.

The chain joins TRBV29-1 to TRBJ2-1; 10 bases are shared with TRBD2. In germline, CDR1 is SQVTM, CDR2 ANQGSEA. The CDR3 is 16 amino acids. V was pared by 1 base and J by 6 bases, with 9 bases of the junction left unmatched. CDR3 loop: CSVEVLAGDTPNEQFF. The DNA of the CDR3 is TGCAGCGTTGAAGTGCTAGCGGGAGATACCCCCAATGAGCAGTTCTTC.

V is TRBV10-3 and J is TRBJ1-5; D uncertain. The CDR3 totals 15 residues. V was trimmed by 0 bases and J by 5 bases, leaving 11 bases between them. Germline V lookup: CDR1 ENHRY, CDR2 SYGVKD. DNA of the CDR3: TGTGCCATCAGTGAGTCCCCCTCCCTTGATCAGCCCCAGCATTTT. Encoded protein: CAISESPSLDQPQHF.

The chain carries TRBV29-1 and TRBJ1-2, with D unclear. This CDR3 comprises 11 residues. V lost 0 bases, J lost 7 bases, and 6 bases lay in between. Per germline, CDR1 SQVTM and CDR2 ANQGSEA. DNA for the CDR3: TGCAGCGTTGAAGACAGGTCTGGCTACACCTTC. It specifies CSVEDRSGYTF.

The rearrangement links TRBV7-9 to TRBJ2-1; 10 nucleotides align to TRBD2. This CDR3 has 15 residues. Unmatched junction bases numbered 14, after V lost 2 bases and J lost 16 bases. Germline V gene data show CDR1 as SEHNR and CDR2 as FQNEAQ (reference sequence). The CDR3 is CASSLPLAGAPSRFF. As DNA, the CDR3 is TGTGCCAGCAGCTTACCCCTAGCGGGAGCCCCTTCGAGATTCTTC.

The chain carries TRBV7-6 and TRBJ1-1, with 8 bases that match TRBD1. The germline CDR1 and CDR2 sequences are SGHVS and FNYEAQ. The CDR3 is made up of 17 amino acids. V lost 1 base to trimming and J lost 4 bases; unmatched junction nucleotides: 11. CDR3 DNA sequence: TGTGCCAGCAGCTTAGTAGGGGCAGGGGGCGCGGGCACTGAAGCTTTCTTT. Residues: CASSLVGAGGAGTEAFF.

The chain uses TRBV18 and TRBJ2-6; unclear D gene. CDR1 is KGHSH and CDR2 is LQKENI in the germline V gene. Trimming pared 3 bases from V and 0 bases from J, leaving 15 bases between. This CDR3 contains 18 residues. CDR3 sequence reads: CASSPRANILSGANVLTF. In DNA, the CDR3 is TGTGCCAGCTCACCCCGAGCCAATATTCTCTCTGGGGCCAACGTCCTGACTTTC.

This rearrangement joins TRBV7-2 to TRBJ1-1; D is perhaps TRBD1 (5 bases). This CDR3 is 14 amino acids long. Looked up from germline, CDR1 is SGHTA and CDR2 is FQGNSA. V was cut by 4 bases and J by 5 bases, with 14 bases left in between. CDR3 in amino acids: CASSYVRVGTEAFF. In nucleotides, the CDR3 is TGTGCCAGCAGCTACGTCAGGGTGGGAACTGAAGCTTTCTTT.

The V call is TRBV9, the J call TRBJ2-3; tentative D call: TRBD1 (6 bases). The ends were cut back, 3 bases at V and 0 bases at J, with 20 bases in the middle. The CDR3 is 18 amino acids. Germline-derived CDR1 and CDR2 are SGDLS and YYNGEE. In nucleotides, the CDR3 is TGTGCCAGCAGCGCTAGGAGCGGACAGTTCTCTAGCACAGATACGCAGTATTTT. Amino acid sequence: CASSARSGQFSSTDTQYF. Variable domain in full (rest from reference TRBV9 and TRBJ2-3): DSGVTQTPKHLITATGQRVTLRCSPRSGDLSVYWYQQSLDQGLQFLIQYYNGEERAKGNILERFSAQQFPDLHSELNLSSLELGDSALYFCASSARSGQFSSTDTQYFGPGTRLTVL.

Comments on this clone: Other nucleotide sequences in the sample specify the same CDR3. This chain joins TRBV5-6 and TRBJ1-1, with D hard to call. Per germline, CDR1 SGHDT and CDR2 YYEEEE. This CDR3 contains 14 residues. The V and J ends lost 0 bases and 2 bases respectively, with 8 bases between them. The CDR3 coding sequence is TGTGCCAGCAGCTTGGGTCAGCAAAACACTGAAGCTTTCTTT. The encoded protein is CASSLGQQNTEAFF.

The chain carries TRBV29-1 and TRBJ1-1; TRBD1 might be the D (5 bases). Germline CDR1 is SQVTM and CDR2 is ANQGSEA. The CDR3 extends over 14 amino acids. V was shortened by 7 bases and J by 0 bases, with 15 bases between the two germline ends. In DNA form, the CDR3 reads TGCAGCGCCGACGGGGGGGATATGAACACTGAAGCTTTCTTT. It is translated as CSADGGDMNTEAFF. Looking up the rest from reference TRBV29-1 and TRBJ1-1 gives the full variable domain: SAVISQKPSRDICQRGTSLTIQCQVDSQVTMMFWYRQQPGQSLTLIATANQGSEATYESGFVIDKFPISRPNLTFSTLTVSNMSPEDSSIYLCSADGGDMNTEAFFGQGTRLTVV.

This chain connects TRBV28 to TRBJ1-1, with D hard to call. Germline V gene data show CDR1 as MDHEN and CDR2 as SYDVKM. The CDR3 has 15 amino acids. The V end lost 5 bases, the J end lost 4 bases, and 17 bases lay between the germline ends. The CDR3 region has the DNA TGTGCCAGCAGTCCCGTGACCTTTCTTGTCACTGAAGCTTTCTTT. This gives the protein CASSPVTFLVTEAFF.

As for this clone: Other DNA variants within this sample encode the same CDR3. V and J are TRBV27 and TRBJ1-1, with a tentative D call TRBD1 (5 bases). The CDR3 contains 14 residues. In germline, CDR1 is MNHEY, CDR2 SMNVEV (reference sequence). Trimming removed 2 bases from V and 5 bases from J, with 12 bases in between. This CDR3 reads CASSLTGTGTEAFF. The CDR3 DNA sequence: TGTGCCAGCAGTTTAACCGGGACTGGGACTGAAGCTTTCTTT.

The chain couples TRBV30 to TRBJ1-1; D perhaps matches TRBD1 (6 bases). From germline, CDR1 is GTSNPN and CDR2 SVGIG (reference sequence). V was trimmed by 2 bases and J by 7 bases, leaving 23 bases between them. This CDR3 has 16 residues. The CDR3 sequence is CAWSSFRGPLRDEAFF. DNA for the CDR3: TGTGCCTGGAGTTCCTTCAGGGGACCCCTCCGGGATGAAGCTTTCTTT.

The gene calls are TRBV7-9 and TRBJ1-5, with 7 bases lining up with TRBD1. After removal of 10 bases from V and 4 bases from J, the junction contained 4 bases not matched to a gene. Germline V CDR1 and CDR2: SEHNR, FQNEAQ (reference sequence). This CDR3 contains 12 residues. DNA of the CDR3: TGTGCCACTGGACAGGAGAATCAGCCCCAGCATTTT. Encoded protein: CATGQENQPQHF.

CDR3 DNA sequence: TGTGCCAGCGGACTGGGGGGTGACTCCTACAATGAGCAGTTCTTC. Its protein is CASGLGGDSYNEQFF. The chain joins TRBV27 to TRBJ2-1; a weak D match, TRBD2 (6 bases). The CDR3 length is 15 residues. With 8 bases removed from V and 0 bases from J, the gap between germline ends came to 14 bases. Germline V CDR1 and CDR2: MNHEY, SMNVEV (reference sequence).

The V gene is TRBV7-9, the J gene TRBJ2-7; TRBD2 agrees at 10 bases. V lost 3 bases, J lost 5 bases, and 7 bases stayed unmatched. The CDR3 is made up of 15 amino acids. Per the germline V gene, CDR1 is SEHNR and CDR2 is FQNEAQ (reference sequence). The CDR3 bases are TGTGCCAGCAGCTTGAGACTAGCGGGCGAGGACGAGCAGTACTTC. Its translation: CASSLRLAGEDEQYF.

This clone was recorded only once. The CDR3 loop reads CSVELAGSEQYF. The CDR3 DNA follows: TGCAGCGTTGAACTAGCGGGATCAGAGCAGTACTTC. The genes are TRBV29-1 and TRBJ2-7; 9 bases align to TRBD2. Germline trimming cut 2 bases from V and 7 bases from J; bases unmatched to any gene: 3. Per germline, CDR1 SQVTM and CDR2 ANQGSEA. The CDR3 extends over 12 amino acids.

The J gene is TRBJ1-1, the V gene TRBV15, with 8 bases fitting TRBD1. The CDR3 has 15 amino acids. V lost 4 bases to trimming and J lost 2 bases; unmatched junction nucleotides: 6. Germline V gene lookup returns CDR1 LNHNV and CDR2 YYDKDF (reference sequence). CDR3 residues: CATSILQGVNTEAFF. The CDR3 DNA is TGTGCCACCAGCATATTACAGGGGGTCAACACTGAAGCTTTCTTT.

The CDR3 DNA sequence: TGTGCCAGCAGCCACCTAGCGGGAGGGAATAATGAGCAGTTCTTC. Its protein product is CASSHLAGGNNEQFF. The chain has TRBV7-2 and TRBJ2-1, with 12 bases fitting TRBD2. This CDR3 spans 15 amino acids. CDR1 is SGHTA, CDR2 FQGNSA, per germline. J was trimmed by 7 bases and V by 5 bases; bases with no gene match: 6.

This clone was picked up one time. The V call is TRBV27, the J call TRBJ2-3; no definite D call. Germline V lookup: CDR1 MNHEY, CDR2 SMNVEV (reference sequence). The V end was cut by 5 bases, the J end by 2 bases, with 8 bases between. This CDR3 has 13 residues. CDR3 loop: CASSGVPTDTQYF. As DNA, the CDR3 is TGTGCCAGCAGTGGGGTGCCCACAGATACGCAGTATTTT.

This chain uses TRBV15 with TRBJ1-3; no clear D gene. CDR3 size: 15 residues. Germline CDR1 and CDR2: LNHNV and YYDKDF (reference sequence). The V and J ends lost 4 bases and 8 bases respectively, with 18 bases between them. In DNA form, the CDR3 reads TGTGCCACCAGCACAGGAATGAGATCAAAGGACACCATATATTTT. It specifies CATSTGMRSKDTIYF.